This T cell receptor (beta chain) was recovered during a study of blood T cell repertoires in COVID-19. The assay was immunoSEQ multiplex PCR, and TCRdb's table has in-frame clones only and misses some. The sample includes some 55,000 clones, 85% to 95% of them seen just once. This TCR came from a human donor in a cohort sampled during active COVID-19. Sequencing was performed on peripheral blood.

The CDR3 region is CASSQGGAGTQYF. Here the CDR3 DNA reads TGTGCCAGCAGTCAGGGGGGAGCTGGGACCCAGTACTTC. V is TRBV6-5 and J is TRBJ2-5; D is perhaps TRBD1 (7 bases). CDR3 size: 13 residues. V was clipped by 5 bases and J by 7 bases, with 14 bases between them. Per germline, CDR1 MNHEY and CDR2 SVGAGI.